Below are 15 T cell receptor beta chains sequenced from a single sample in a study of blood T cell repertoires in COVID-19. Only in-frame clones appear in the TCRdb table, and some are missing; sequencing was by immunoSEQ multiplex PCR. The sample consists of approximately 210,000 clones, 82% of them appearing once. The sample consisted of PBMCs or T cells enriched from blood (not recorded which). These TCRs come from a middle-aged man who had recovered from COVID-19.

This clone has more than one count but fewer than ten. CDR3 sequence: CASSEDSIRTQYF. CDR3 bases: TGTGCCAGCAGCGAAGACAGTATCCGGACCCAGTACTTC. The genes are TRBV7-2 and TRBJ2-5, with D tentatively TRBD1 (5 bases). Trimming removed 5 bases from V and 7 bases from J, with 14 bases in between. The CDR3 has 13 amino acids. The V gene's germline CDR1 is SGHTA and CDR2 FQGNSA.

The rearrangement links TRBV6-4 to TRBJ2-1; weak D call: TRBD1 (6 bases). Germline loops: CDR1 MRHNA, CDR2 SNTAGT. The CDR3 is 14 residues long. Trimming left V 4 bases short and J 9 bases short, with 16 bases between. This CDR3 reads CASSVQNRAGEQFF. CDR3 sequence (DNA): TGTGCCAGCAGTGTCCAAAACAGGGCGGGTGAGCAGTTCTTC.

The CDR3 spells CASSGTGPQHF. In DNA form, the CDR3 reads TGTGCCAGCAGTGGTACGGGGCCCCAGCATTTT. The chain joins TRBV25-1 to TRBJ1-5; D gene uncertain. This CDR3 has 11 residues. CDR1 is MGHDK, CDR2 SYGVNS, per germline. Trimming took 4 bases from V and 9 from J, leaving 7 bases between them.

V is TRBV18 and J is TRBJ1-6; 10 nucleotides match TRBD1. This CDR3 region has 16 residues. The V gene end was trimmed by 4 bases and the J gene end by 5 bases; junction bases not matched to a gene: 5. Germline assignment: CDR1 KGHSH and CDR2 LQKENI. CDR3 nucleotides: TGTGCCAGCTCACGGGCAGGACAGGGGGATAATTCACCCCTCCACTTT. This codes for CASSRAGQGDNSPLHF.

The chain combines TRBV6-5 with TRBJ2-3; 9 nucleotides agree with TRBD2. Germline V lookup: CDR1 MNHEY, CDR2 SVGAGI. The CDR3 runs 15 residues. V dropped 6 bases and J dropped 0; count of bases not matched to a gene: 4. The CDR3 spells CASRVSGSSTDTQYF. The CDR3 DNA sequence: TGTGCCAGCAGAGTTAGCGGGAGTAGCACAGATACGCAGTATTTT.

The CDR3: CASSQDASGLSYEQYF. For the CDR3, the DNA is TGTGCCAGCAGCCAAGACGCTAGCGGGCTATCCTACGAGCAGTACTTC. This rearrangement joins TRBV4-2 to TRBJ2-7; 8 bases match TRBD2. The J segment lost 1 base and the V segment lost 0 bases, leaving 5 bases of the junction unmatched. CDR3 length equals 16 residues. Germline V CDR1 and CDR2: LGHNA, YNFKEQ.

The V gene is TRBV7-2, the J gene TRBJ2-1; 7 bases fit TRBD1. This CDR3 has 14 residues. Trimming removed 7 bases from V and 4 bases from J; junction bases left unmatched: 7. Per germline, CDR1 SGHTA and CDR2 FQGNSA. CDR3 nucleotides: TGTGCCAGCAAAAGGGACAGAGAATACAATGAGCAGTTCTTC. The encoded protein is CASKRDREYNEQFF.

CDR3: CASSPTRGGSTGELFF. The CDR3 nucleotides are TGTGCCAGCAGTCCTACGCGGGGGGGGAGCACCGGGGAGCTGTTTTTT. This sequence joins TRBV28 and TRBJ2-2; TRBD2 agrees at 9 bases. With V trimmed by 5 bases and J by 4 bases, 8 bases remained unmatched. Germline V gives CDR1 MDHEN, CDR2 SYDVKM. The CDR3 contains 16 residues.

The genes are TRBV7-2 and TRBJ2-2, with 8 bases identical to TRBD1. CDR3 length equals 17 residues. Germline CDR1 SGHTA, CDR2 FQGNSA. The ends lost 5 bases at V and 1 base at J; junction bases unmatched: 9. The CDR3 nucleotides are TGTGCCAGCAGCCCGTCCCGGGACAGGCTGAACACCGGGGAGCTGTTTTTT. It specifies CASSPSRDRLNTGELFF.

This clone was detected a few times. The CDR3 sequence is CASSVLGRGTEAFF. The CDR3 coding sequence is TGTGCCAGCAGCGTGTTGGGCCGGGGCACTGAAGCTTTCTTT. This chain uses TRBV5-5 with TRBJ1-1; D not certain. This CDR3 comprises 14 residues. Trimming removed 4 bases at V and 4 bases at J, with 14 bases between. Germline CDR1 reads SGHKS; CDR2 reads YYEKEE (reference sequence).

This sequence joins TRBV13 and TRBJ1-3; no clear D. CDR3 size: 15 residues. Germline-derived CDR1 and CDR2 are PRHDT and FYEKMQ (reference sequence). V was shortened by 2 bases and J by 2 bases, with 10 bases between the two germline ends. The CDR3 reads CASSLPGDAGNTIYF. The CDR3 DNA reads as TGTGCCAGCAGCTTACCCGGTGATGCTGGAAACACCATATATTTT.

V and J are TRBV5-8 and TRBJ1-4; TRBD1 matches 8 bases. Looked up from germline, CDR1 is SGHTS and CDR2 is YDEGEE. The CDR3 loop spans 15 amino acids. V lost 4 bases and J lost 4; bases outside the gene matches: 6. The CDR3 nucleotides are TGTGCCAGCAGCCCCAGGGGGCAGGGTAATGAAAAACTGTTTTTT. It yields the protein CASSPRGQGNEKLFF.

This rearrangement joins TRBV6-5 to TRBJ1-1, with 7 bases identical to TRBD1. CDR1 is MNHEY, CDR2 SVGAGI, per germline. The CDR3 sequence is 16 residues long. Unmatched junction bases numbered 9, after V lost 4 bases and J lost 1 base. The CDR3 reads CASSSRQGPKNTEAFF. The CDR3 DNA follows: TGTGCCAGCAGTTCCAGACAGGGACCTAAGAACACTGAAGCTTTCTTT.

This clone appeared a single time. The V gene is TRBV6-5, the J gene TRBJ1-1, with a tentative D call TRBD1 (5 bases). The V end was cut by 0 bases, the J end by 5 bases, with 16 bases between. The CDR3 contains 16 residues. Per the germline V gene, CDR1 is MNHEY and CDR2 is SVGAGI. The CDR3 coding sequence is TGTGCCAGCAGTTACTCCTCCTGGAGGGGAACGACTGAAGCTTTCTTT. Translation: CASSYSSWRGTTEAFF.

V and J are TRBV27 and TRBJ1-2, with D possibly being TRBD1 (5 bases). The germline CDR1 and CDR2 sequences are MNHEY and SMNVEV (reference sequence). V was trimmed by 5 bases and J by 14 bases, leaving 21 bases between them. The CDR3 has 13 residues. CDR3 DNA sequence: TGTGCCAGCAGTCTCGACAGCTCTACAATAGGGACCTTC. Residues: CASSLDSSTIGTF.